These T cell receptor beta chains were read from a single sample in a study of blood T cell repertoires in COVID-19. This table comes from immunoSEQ multiplex PCR, and its TCRdb copy is limited to in-frame clones, with some not included. The sample lists 95,000 to 150,000 clones; 75% to 85% were seen once. Sequenced input: peripheral blood. All receptors derive from a woman aged 50 to 65 with acute or convalescent COVID-19. Both conserved end residues are part of each CDR3. The order of the fields is J gene, D gene, clone size, V gene, CDR3 DNA, CDR3 protein. D genes are given only for firm matches. The size field is filled for only some rows; it gives once, few, many or a size class.

J: TRBJ2-1
D: TRBD1
size: -
V: TRBV29-1
DNA: TGCAGCGTTGAAGGGGACAGGGGCTACAATGAGCAGTTCTTC
CDR3: CSVEGDRGYNEQFF

J: TRBJ2-4
D: -
size: -
V: TRBV11-1
DNA: TGTGCCAGCAGCTCTTCTCCCAAAAACATTCAGTACTTC
CDR3: CASSSSPKNIQYF

J: TRBJ1-5
D: -
size: -
V: TRBV2
DNA: TGTGCCAGCAGAGGCAGGCCGCTTCGCGGCAATCAGCCCCAGCATTTT
CDR3: CASRGRPLRGNQPQHF

J: TRBJ1-1
D: -
size: -
V: TRBV18
DNA: TGTGCCAGCTCACCGGAGGGATCGGGAGCTTTCTTT
CDR3: CASSPEGSGAFF

J: TRBJ1-1
D: -
size: -
V: TRBV6-6
DNA: TGTGCCAGCAGTTACTTAGCCCTAACCTTTTTT
CDR3: CASSYLALTFF

J: TRBJ1-5
D: -
size: -
V: TRBV24-1
DNA: TGTGCCACCAGTGATGCCAGGGGCAATCAGCCCCAGCATTTT
CDR3: CATSDARGNQPQHF

J: TRBJ1-1
D: -
size: once
V: TRBV4-1
DNA: TGCGCCAGCAGCCTAGGGGGACGGGGCACTGAAGCTTTCTTT
CDR3: CASSLGGRGTEAFF

J: TRBJ2-7
D: -
size: once
V: TRBV28
DNA: TGTGCCAGCACTCCTGGGAGCCTAGCCTACGAGCAGTACTTC
CDR3: CASTPGSLAYEQYF

J: TRBJ1-5
D: -
size: once
V: TRBV19
DNA: TGTGCCAGTAGCCCTATATTATCTAGCAATCAGCCCCAGCATTTT
CDR3: CASSPILSSNQPQHF

J: TRBJ2-3
D: TRBD1
size: once
V: TRBV9
DNA: TGTGCCAGCACCGGGGGACAGGGGTTAGATACGCAGTATTTT
CDR3: CASTGGQGLDTQYF

J: TRBJ2-1
D: TRBD2
size: -
V: TRBV28
DNA: TGTGCCAGCAGTTCGCTAGCGGAACTCTACAATGAGCAGTTCTTC
CDR3: CASSSLAELYNEQFF

J: TRBJ2-7
D: -
size: -
V: TRBV7-8
DNA: TGTGCCAGCAGCAACGGACAGAACTACGAGCAGTACTTC
CDR3: CASSNGQNYEQYF

J: TRBJ2-5
D: -
size: many
V: TRBV12-2
DNA: TGTGCAAGGGCTCCGGAGCGGGAGGATCAAGAGACCCAGTACTTC
CDR3: CARAPEREDQETQYF

J: TRBJ2-7
D: -
size: -
V: TRBV2
DNA: TGTGCCAGCACAGATACCTACGAGCAGTACTTC
CDR3: CASTDTYEQYF

J: TRBJ2-1
D: TRBD2
size: -
V: TRBV3-1/TRBV3-2
DNA: TGTGCCAGCAGCCAAGGTCGTAGTCTAGCGGGGCCCAATTCTTTGGGTGAGCAGTTCTTC
CDR3: CASSQGRSLAGPNSLGEQFF

J: TRBJ2-6
D: -
size: -
V: TRBV28
DNA: TGTGCCAGCAGTTTGCCGGGCTCTGGGGCCAACGTCCTGACTTTC
CDR3: CASSLPGSGANVLTF

J: TRBJ2-3
D: TRBD2
size: -
V: TRBV5-1
DNA: TGCGCCAGCAGCTTAACCCTCGGGGTAGCGGGGACAGATACGCAGTATTTT
CDR3: CASSLTLGVAGTDTQYF

J: TRBJ1-2
D: -
size: -
V: TRBV9
DNA: TGTGCCAGCAGCGTAGCAGGGGCGGACTATGGCTACACCTTC
CDR3: CASSVAGADYGYTF

J: TRBJ1-5
D: -
size: -
V: TRBV3-1/TRBV3-2
DNA: TGTGCCAGCAGCCATAGAGACAATCAGCCCCAGCATTTT
CDR3: CASSHRDNQPQHF

J: TRBJ1-1
D: -
size: -
V: TRBV3-1/TRBV3-2
DNA: TGTGCCAGCAGCCAATCGTCTGAAGCTTTCTTT
CDR3: CASSQSSEAFF

J: TRBJ2-1
D: TRBD2
size: -
V: TRBV7-3
DNA: TGTGCCAGCAGCTTAGCGGGGGGGCCTAGTGAGCAGTTCTTC
CDR3: CASSLAGGPSEQFF

J: TRBJ1-5
D: -
size: few
V: TRBV4-1
DNA: TGCGCCAGCAGCCAGGGGCACTTCAATCAGCCCCAGCATTTT
CDR3: CASSQGHFNQPQHF

J: TRBJ1-3
D: -
size: -
V: TRBV7-2
DNA: TGTGCCAGCAGTAGGGGGGGGAGTGGAAACACCATATATTTT
CDR3: CASSRGGSGNTIYF

J: TRBJ1-3
D: TRBD1
size: once
V: TRBV15
DNA: TGTGCCACCAGCAGAGATTGGATACAGGGGAGCGTTTCAACCTCTGGAAACACCATATATTTT
CDR3: CATSRDWIQGSVSTSGNTIYF

J: TRBJ2-7
D: TRBD1
size: -
V: TRBV29-1
DNA: TGCAGCGGTGGACAGGGGGGCTCCTACGAGCAGTACTTC
CDR3: CSGGQGGSYEQYF

J: TRBJ2-7
D: TRBD1
size: -
V: TRBV30
DNA: TGTGCCTGGAGTAACAGGGGGATCCACGAGCAGTACTTC
CDR3: CAWSNRGIHEQYF

J: TRBJ1-4
D: -
size: -
V: TRBV2
DNA: TGTGCCAGCAGCAGGTCCGACGGTGAAAAACTGTTTTTT
CDR3: CASSRSDGEKLFF

J: TRBJ1-1
D: -
size: -
V: TRBV7-8
DNA: TGTGCCAGCAGCTTAGCCTCAGTCACTGAAGCTTTCTTT
CDR3: CASSLASVTEAFF

J: TRBJ1-1
D: -
size: -
V: TRBV29-1
DNA: TGCAGCGTTGATAACGGGGGGACGAACACTGAAGCTTTCTTT
CDR3: CSVDNGGTNTEAFF

J: TRBJ1-1
D: -
size: -
V: TRBV18
DNA: TGTGCCAGCTCACCTCGTGAGAGCATGAACACTGAAGCTTTCTTT
CDR3: CASSPRESMNTEAFF

J: TRBJ1-3
D: TRBD1
size: -
V: TRBV3-1/TRBV3-2
DNA: TGTGCCAGCAGACCAGGGACAGGGGGAGGCACTGGAAACACCATATATTTT
CDR3: CASRPGTGGGTGNTIYF

J: TRBJ1-3
D: TRBD1
size: -
V: TRBV6-5
DNA: TGTGCCAGCAGTATCGGACAGGGTAGAAACACCATATATTTT
CDR3: CASSIGQGRNTIYF

J: TRBJ1-2
D: -
size: -
V: TRBV24-1
DNA: TGTGCCACCAGTCTTCGACAGTGGGATGGCTACACCTTC
CDR3: CATSLRQWDGYTF

J: TRBJ2-7
D: TRBD2
size: -
V: TRBV19
DNA: TGTGCCAGTAATCCCCGGGCGGGAGGAGCCTACGAGCAGTACTTC
CDR3: CASNPRAGGAYEQYF

J: TRBJ1-1
D: TRBD1
size: -
V: TRBV3-1/TRBV3-2
DNA: TGTGCCAGCAGGTCCGGGACAGAGAACACTGAAGCTTTCTTT
CDR3: CASRSGTENTEAFF

J: TRBJ1-1
D: TRBD1
size: -
V: TRBV6-5
DNA: TGTGCCAGCAGGATTTCGACAGGGTCCCACACTGAAGCTTTCTTT
CDR3: CASRISTGSHTEAFF

J: TRBJ2-1
D: -
size: few
V: TRBV11-2
DNA: TGTGCCAGCAGCTCACGAGCGGACCGCTCCTACAATGAGCAGTTCTTC
CDR3: CASSSRADRSYNEQFF

J: TRBJ2-2
D: TRBD1
size: -
V: TRBV18
DNA: TGTGCCAGCTCACCACAGGGGGCGAAACCAACCGGGGAGCTGTTTTTT
CDR3: CASSPQGAKPTGELFF

J: TRBJ1-1
D: -
size: -
V: TRBV6-5
DNA: TGTGCCAGCAGTTACGGGCAGGGCGATGAAGCTTTCTTT
CDR3: CASSYGQGDEAFF

J: TRBJ1-3
D: TRBD1
size: -
V: TRBV4-1
DNA: TGCGCCAGCAGCGCCCGGACAGGGGATGGTGGAAACACCATATATTTT
CDR3: CASSARTGDGGNTIYF

J: TRBJ2-7
D: TRBD1
size: -
V: TRBV11-2
DNA: TGTGCCAGCAGCTTGGGGACAGGGGACTCCTACGAGCAGTACTTC
CDR3: CASSLGTGDSYEQYF

J: TRBJ2-5
D: TRBD2
size: few
V: TRBV10-1
DNA: TGCGCCAGCAGTGAGTCGAGTCTAGCGGGAGCGGAAGAGACCCAGTACTTC
CDR3: CASSESSLAGAEETQYF

J: TRBJ2-7
D: -
size: -
V: TRBV18
DNA: TGTGCCAGCTCACCACGAGAAGGACAGTTTGGGGAGCAGTACTTC
CDR3: CASSPREGQFGEQYF

J: TRBJ2-1
D: TRBD2
size: -
V: TRBV11-2
DNA: TGTGCCAGCAGCTTAGGAGCGGGAGTATACAATGAGCAGTTCTTC
CDR3: CASSLGAGVYNEQFF

J: TRBJ2-5
D: -
size: -
V: TRBV5-1
DNA: TGCGCCAGCAGTTCTCAAGAGACCCAGTACTTC
CDR3: CASSSQETQYF

J: TRBJ1-6
D: TRBD1
size: -
V: TRBV19
DNA: TGTGCCAGTAGTACCGTCCTTCTCGGACAGGGAGGATCCTATAATTCACCCCTCCACTTT
CDR3: CASSTVLLGQGGSYNSPLHF

J: TRBJ2-5
D: -
size: -
V: TRBV3-1/TRBV3-2
DNA: TGTGCCAGCAGCCCTAGTGTAGATGGGGGCTTAGAGACCCAGTACTTC
CDR3: CASSPSVDGGLETQYF